The 25 T cell receptor beta chains below come from one sample, sequenced in a study of response to subunit inactivated influenza vaccine (dated by TCRdb to the late 2010s). Library construction relied on RT-PCR. The reads were generated on an Illumina HiSeq 2500. Clones were called with MiXCR by TCRdb after fastp trimmed the public reads at Q25, and only in-frame beta chains were retained. Identical CDR3 protein sequences are pooled into one entry, listed with their most common genes and DNA. This sample comprises some 640,000 distinct CDR3 sequences, about 15% of them detected only once. The ten largest account for 5.5% to 8% of the sample. The sample here was PBMCs from blood, taken roughly 2 weeks before vaccination. These receptors originate from a man between 50 and 59 years old who received an inactivated influenza vaccine. Donor details come from another sample of the same person, matched by shared clones.

The chain is built from TRBV12-3 or TRBV12-4 and TRBJ2-5, with a weak D call TRBD1 (5 bases). Trimming took 6 bases from V and 1 from J, leaving 15 bases between them. The CDR3 is 15 residues long. In DNA form, the CDR3 reads TGTGCCAGCAGCAGACGTGGGGCGGCCCAAGAGACCCAGTACTTC. It yields the protein CASSRRGAAQETQYF.

This clonotype was counted only a few times. V and J are TRBV11-2 and TRBJ2-5; 10 nucleotides agree with TRBD1. The trim removed 5 bases at V and 2 bases at J, leaving 2 bases unmatched. The V gene's germline CDR1 is SGHAT and CDR2 FQNNGV. CDR3 length equals 14 residues. The DNA for the CDR3 is TGTGCCAGCAGCAAGGACAGGGGGCAAGAGACCCAGTACTTC. Translation: CASSKDRGQETQYF. Complete variable domain (other parts from reference TRBV11-2 and TRBJ2-5): EAGVAQSPRYKIIEKRQSVAFWCNPISGHATLYWYQQILGQGPKLLIQFQNNGVVDDSQLPKDRFSAERLKGVDSTLKIQPAKLEDSAVYLCASSKDRGQETQYFGPGTRLLVL.

The rearrangement uses TRBV12-5 and TRBJ2-1; 7 nucleotides align to TRBD1. Germline CDR1 LGHNT, CDR2 FRNRAP. V gave up 1 base and J gave up 9 bases; unmatched junction bases: 3. The CDR3 spans 13 residues. CDR3 region: CASGLAGGIEQFF. CDR3 nucleotide sequence: TGTGCTAGTGGTTTGGCAGGGGGAATTGAGCAGTTCTTC.

V usage is TRBV4-3 and J usage is TRBJ1-4, with D tentatively TRBD1 (5 bases). Between the trimmed V and J ends, which lost 4 bases and 0 bases, there was a span of 12 bases. In germline, CDR1 is LGHNA, CDR2 YSLEER. This CDR3 has 16 residues. CDR3 bases: TGCGCCAGCAGCCCCTCAGGACATGCAACTAATGAAAAACTGTTTTTT. Protein sequence: CASSPSGHATNEKLFF.

Many counts were recorded for this clonotype. This rearrangement joins TRBV12-3 or TRBV12-4 to TRBJ2-5; the D gene is possibly TRBD2 (6 bases). V gave up 3 bases and J gave up 5 bases, with 13 bases separating them. The CDR3 loop spans 14 amino acids. The CDR3 DNA is TGTGCCAGCAGTTTTAGGAGTGGGGGGGAGACCCAGTACTTC. It specifies CASSFRSGGETQYF.

There are a few counts of this clonotype. The chain employs TRBV6-2 or TRBV6-3 and TRBJ2-3, with unresolved D. Germline CDR1 is MNHEY and CDR2 is SVGEGT. Trimming shortened V by 2 bases and J by 6 bases, and 12 bases separated the two germline ends. This CDR3 spans 14 amino acids. CDR3 in DNA: TGTGCCAGCAGTTACAAAACTCCGGCGGATACGCAGTATTTT. Translating gives CASSYKTPADTQYF.

This clonotype turned up a few times. The V gene is TRBV29-1, the J gene TRBJ2-3; 7 bases map to TRBD2. Germline V CDR1 and CDR2: SQVTM, ANQGSEA. With 7 bases clipped from V and 5 bases from J, the junction kept 15 bases outside the gene matches. The CDR3 has 15 amino acids. DNA of the CDR3: TGCAGCGCTTCCCTGGGGGGGAGGGCGATAGATACGCAGTATTTT. Amino acids: CSASLGGRAIDTQYF.

This clonotype was picked up a small number of times. The rearrangement links TRBV18 to TRBJ1-2; tentative D call: TRBD1 (5 bases). The CDR3 covers 14 residues. Germline CDR1 KGHSH, CDR2 LQKENI. V was shortened by 3 bases and J by 3 bases, with 11 bases between the two germline ends. The CDR3 DNA reads TGTGCCAGCTCACCTTCCAGGGCGGACTATGGCTACACCTTC. Its translation: CASSPSRADYGYTF.

This sequence joins TRBV12-3 or TRBV12-4 and TRBJ2-2, with 10 bases that match TRBD2. This CDR3 spans 18 amino acids. V lost 0 bases to trimming and J lost 0 bases; unmatched junction nucleotides: 4. CDR3 bases: TGTGCCAGCAGTTTAGCAGCGGGAGGGCCCTCGAACACCGGGGAGCTGTTTTTT. Residues: CASSLAAGGPSNTGELFF.

The V call is TRBV6-5, the J call TRBJ2-7; 7 bases match TRBD1. This CDR3 comprises 14 residues. J gave up 5 bases and V 4 bases, and 8 bases lay outside the gene matches. CDR1 and CDR2 (germline): MNHEY, SVGAGI. CDR3 nucleotide sequence: TGTGCCAGCAGTTCCTCGACAGGGTTGGACGAGCAGTACTTC. Its translation is CASSSSTGLDEQYF.

The chain combines TRBV29-1 with TRBJ2-1; 8 nucleotides align to TRBD2. V was clipped by 3 bases and J by 5 bases; unmatched bases: 3. Germline V CDR1 and CDR2: SQVTM, ANQGSEA. This CDR3 has 13 residues. The CDR3 loop is CSVDGGRNNEQFF. As DNA, the CDR3 is TGCAGCGTTGACGGCGGGAGGAACAATGAGCAGTTCTTC.

In this sample, this clonotype turned up a few times. This sequence joins TRBV5-6 and TRBJ2-2; maybe TRBD2 (6 bases). The CDR3 totals 16 residues. Looked up from germline, CDR1 is SGHDT and CDR2 is YYEEEE. V was clipped by 2 bases and J by 2 bases, with 13 bases between them. DNA of the CDR3: TGTGCCAGCAGCTTTAATCTAGCGACTAACACCGGGGAGCTGTTTTTT. Translating gives CASSFNLATNTGELFF.

J is TRBJ2-5 and V is TRBV5-4; 8 nucleotides match TRBD2. The CDR3 is 14 amino acids. The V segment lost 4 bases and the J segment 4 bases; nucleotides outside the gene matches: 6. The germline gives CDR1 SGHNT, CDR2 YYREEE (reference sequence). The chain's CDR3 is CASSQAGVRETQYF. The DNA of the CDR3 is TGTGCCAGCAGCCAAGCGGGGGTCCGAGAGACCCAGTACTTC.

This clonotype has a handful of counts. The gene calls are TRBV28 and TRBJ2-2; D is unclear. The CDR3 totals 14 residues. Germline V lookup: CDR1 MDHEN, CDR2 SYDVKM. V lost 2 bases and J lost 1, with 5 bases in between. CDR3: CASSLPRNTGELFF. Here the CDR3 DNA reads TGTGCCAGCAGTTTACCGCGGAACACCGGGGAGCTGTTTTTT.

The V call is TRBV12-3 or TRBV12-4, the J call TRBJ2-7; 7 bases line up with TRBD2. CDR3 length equals 15 residues. The V gene end was trimmed by 3 bases and the J gene end by 3 bases; junction bases not matched to a gene: 8. The CDR3 DNA reads as TGTGCCAGCAGTTTTCGGCTAGCGGAGCACTACGAGCAGTACTTC. This codes for CASSFRLAEHYEQYF.

This clonotype was seen only a few times. The chain employs TRBV28 and TRBJ2-7, with 7 bases that match TRBD2. Germline trimming cut 6 bases from V and 2 bases from J; bases unmatched to any gene: 10. The germline V gene encodes CDR1 MDHEN and CDR2 SYDVKM. The CDR3 runs 15 residues. Here the CDR3 reads CASSSGTNNPYEQYF. As DNA, the CDR3 is TGTGCCAGCAGCTCCGGGACTAACAACCCCTACGAGCAGTACTTC.

This clonotype was counted only a few times. V gene TRBV27 combines with J gene TRBJ2-5, with 7 bases lining up with TRBD2. There are 16 residues in the CDR3. The junction had 13 bases not matched to a gene; V was cut back by 7 bases and J by 2 bases. The germline gives CDR1 MNHEY, CDR2 SMNVEV (reference sequence). The CDR3 reads CASTATPASGQETQYF. The CDR3 nucleotides read TGTGCCAGCACCGCCACCCCGGCTAGCGGACAAGAGACCCAGTACTTC.

The rearrangement links TRBV7-9 to TRBJ2-1; 7 bases are a match to TRBD2. The germline CDR1 and CDR2 sequences are SEHNR and FQNEAQ (reference sequence). The trim removed 2 bases at V and 8 bases at J, leaving 3 bases unmatched. There are 13 residues in the CDR3. The CDR3 sequence: CASSLPSGHEQFF. The CDR3, as DNA: TGTGCCAGCAGCTTACCTAGCGGCCATGAGCAGTTCTTC.

The chain employs TRBV11-2 and TRBJ1-3; D remains ambiguous. The germline V gene has CDR1 SGHAT and CDR2 FQNNGV. The V end was cut by 3 bases, the J end by 6 bases, with 6 bases between. The CDR3 consists of 12 residues. The CDR3 protein is CASSFVENTIYF. CDR3 sequence (DNA): TGTGCCAGCAGCTTCGTTGAAAACACCATATATTTT.

V and J are TRBV27 and TRBJ2-3, with D unresolved. Germline lookup yields CDR1 MNHEY and CDR2 SMNVEV (reference sequence). The CDR3 spans 16 residues. The germline V and J ends were trimmed by 4 bases and 4 bases, with 18 bases remaining between them. The chain's CDR3 is CASSSSIGALADTQYF. In DNA, the CDR3 is TGTGCCAGCAGTTCGTCCATAGGCGCCCTCGCAGATACGCAGTATTTT.

To note about this clonotype: This may come from a read error, since a much larger clone is one base off. The chain combines TRBV7-9 with TRBJ2-5; 10 bases match TRBD1. In germline, CDR1 is SEHNR, CDR2 FQNEAQ (reference sequence). The CDR3 length is 15 residues. Trimming took 8 bases from V and 5 from J; bases not matched to a gene: 11. The CDR3 sequence is CASCRGTGVEETQYF. The CDR3 DNA sequence: TGTGCCAGCTGCCGCGGGACAGGGGTGGAGGAGACCCAGTACTTC.

V is TRBV3-1 and J is TRBJ2-2; D gene ambiguous. The V gene lost 0 bases and the J gene lost 9 bases, with 2 bases spanning the gap. Germline CDR1 is LGHDT and CDR2 is YNNKEL (reference sequence). The CDR3 has 11 amino acids. The CDR3 DNA follows: TGTGCCAGCAGCCAAGATAGGGAGCTGTTTTTT. Residues: CASSQDRELFF.

The rearrangement uses TRBV15 and TRBJ1-5; the D is unclear. Germline CDR1 reads LNHNV; CDR2 reads YYDKDF (reference sequence). V dropped 3 bases and J dropped 7 bases, with 16 bases sitting between them. The CDR3 is 15 residues long. The CDR3: CATSSRREVGQPQHF. The DNA for the CDR3 is TGTGCCACCAGCAGTAGAAGGGAGGTTGGGCAGCCCCAGCATTTT.

The chain carries TRBV12-3 or TRBV12-4 and TRBJ2-7; D tentatively fits TRBD1 or TRBD2 (7 bases each). V gave up 4 bases and J gave up 0 bases, with 19 bases separating them. This CDR3 contains 17 residues. The CDR3 DNA is TGTGCCAGCAGTTGGGACCAGACAGGGAGGGTCTCCTACGAGCAGTACTTC. It encodes CASSWDQTGRVSYEQYF.

The rearrangement links TRBV5-1 to TRBJ2-7, with 11 bases that match TRBD2. CDR1 is SGHRS, CDR2 YFSETQ, per germline. V shed 3 bases, J shed 4 bases, and the junction held 6 bases outside the gene matches. The CDR3 is made up of 15 amino acids. As DNA, the CDR3 is TGCGCCAGCAGCTGGGGACTAGCGGATACTTACGAGCAGTACTTC. Amino acids: CASSWGLADTYEQYF.